This TCR beta chain derives from a study of response to subunit inactivated influenza vaccine. Germline trimming cut 2 bases from V and 5 bases from J; bases unmatched to any gene: 6. This CDR3 region has 14 residues. Per the germline V gene, CDR1 is DFQATT and CDR2 is SNEGSKA (reference sequence). Using its own MiXCR run on the RT-PCR reads, TCRdb lists one record per CDR3 protein. The sample has about 780,000 distinct CDR3 sequences; 18% are singletons. The material sequenced was PBMCs from blood, taken 5 to 6 days after vaccination. The V call is TRBV20-1, the J call TRBJ2-7, with 10 bases matching TRBD2. The source of this sequence is a man between 45 and 60 years old who received an inactivated influenza vaccine. The CDR3 here is CSARPLAGDNEQYF. As DNA, the CDR3 is TGCAGTGCTAGACCCCTAGCGGGGGATAACGAGCAGTACTTC.